The subject of this entry is one TCR beta chain. Its target is not known. These data are taken from a study of cytomegalovirus exposure and HLA in healthy donors. Study findings and constraints: The authors later found most CMV-associated TCR beta chains appeared HLA-restricted.

There are 13 residues in the CDR3. Germline values: CDR1 MNHEY, CDR2 SVGAGI. With 5 bases removed from V and 4 bases from J, the gap between germline ends came to 11 bases. Primers: 60 Vbeta forward and 13 Jbeta reverse. The method was immunoSEQ multiplex PCR; TCRdb's version includes in-frame clones alone and lacks a portion of them. The table records under 200,000 clones, less than 90% of them present only once. The sequenced sample was PBMCs. V usage is TRBV6-5 and J usage is TRBJ1-2; D possibly corresponds to TRBD1 (6 bases). The clonotype comes from a boy younger than 10 in good health and CMV-seronegative. The CDR3 nucleotides are TGTGCCAGCAGTCACAGGGACGGCTATGGCTACACCTTC. Residues: CASSHRDGYGYTF.